This entry describes one T cell receptor (beta chain). Its specificity is not known. The ends were cut back, 3 bases at V and 5 bases at J, with 11 bases in the middle. The CDR3 runs 14 residues. Germline CDR1 reads MRHNA; CDR2 reads SNTAGT. The data originate from a study of cytomegalovirus exposure and HLA in healthy donors. Findings and caveats of the study: In a later analysis, at a false discovery rate of 0.05, 16,951 TCR beta sequences were associated with HLA alleles.

Researchers ran the PCR with 60 Vbeta and 13 Jbeta primers. Sequencing was performed with immunoSEQ multiplex PCR; in TCRdb, only in-frame clones are kept and a portion is missing. In the table there are approximately 200,000 clones, 82% of which are singletons. The specimen was PBMCs. The sequence was collected from a woman in her forties or fifties in good health and CMV-seropositive. The V and J genes are TRBV6-4 and TRBJ1-5; tentatively, D is TRBD1 (6 bases). The CDR3 nucleotides read TGTGCCAGCAGTGAAGTGCAGGGGCATCAGCCCCAGCATTTT. Translated, it gives CASSEVQGHQPQHF.